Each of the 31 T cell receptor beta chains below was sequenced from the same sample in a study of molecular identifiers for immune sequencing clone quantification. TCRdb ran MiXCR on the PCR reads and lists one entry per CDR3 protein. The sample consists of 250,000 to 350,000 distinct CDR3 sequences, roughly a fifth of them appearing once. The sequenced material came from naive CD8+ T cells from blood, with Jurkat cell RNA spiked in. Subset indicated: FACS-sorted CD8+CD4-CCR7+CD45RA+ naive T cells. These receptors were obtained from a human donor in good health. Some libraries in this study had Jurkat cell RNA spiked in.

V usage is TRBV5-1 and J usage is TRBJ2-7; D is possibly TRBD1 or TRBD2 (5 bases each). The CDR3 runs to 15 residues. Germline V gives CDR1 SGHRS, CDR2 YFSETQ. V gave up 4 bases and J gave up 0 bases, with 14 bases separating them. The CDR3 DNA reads TGCGCCAGCAGCGAGGGGACCGGAAGCTCCTACGAGCAGTACTTC. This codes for CASSEGTGSSYEQYF.

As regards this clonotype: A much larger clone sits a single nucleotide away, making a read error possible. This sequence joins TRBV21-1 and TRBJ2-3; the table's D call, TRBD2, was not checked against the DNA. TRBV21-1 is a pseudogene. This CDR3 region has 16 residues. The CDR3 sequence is CASRSPAGQSTDTQYF. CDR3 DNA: TGTGCCAGCCGTTCACCAGCGGGGCAGAGCACAGATACGCAGTATTTT.

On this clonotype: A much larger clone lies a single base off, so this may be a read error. The CDR3 reads CASSYINTGADAQYF. The DNA of the CDR3 is TGCGCCAGCAGCTATATTAATACCGGGGCCGATGCGCAGTATTTT. The chain is built from TRBV4-3 and TRBJ2-3; either TRBD1 or TRBD2 may supply D (5 bases each). CDR3 length: 15 amino acids. The germline V gene has CDR1 LGHNA and CDR2 YSLEER. The V end lost 5 bases, the J end lost 10 bases, and 22 bases lay between the germline ends.

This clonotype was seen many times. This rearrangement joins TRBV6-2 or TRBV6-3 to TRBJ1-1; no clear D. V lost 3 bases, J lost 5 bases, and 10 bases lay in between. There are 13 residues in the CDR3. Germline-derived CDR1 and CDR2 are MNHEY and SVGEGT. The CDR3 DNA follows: TGTGCCAGCAGTTATTTTAGTGAAACTGAAGCTTTCTTT. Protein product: CASSYFSETEAFF.

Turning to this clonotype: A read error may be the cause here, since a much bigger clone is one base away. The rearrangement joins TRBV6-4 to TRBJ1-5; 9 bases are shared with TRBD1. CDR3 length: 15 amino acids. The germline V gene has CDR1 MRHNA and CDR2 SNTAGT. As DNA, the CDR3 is TGTACCAGCAGTGTACCTGGGACAGGGAACCAGCCCCAGCATTTT. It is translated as CTSSVPGTGNQPQHF.

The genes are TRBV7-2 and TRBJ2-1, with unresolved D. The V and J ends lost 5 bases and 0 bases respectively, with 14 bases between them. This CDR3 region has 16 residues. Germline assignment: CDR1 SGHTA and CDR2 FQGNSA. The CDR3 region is CASSNAGDFSYNEQFF. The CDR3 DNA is TGTGCCAGCAGCAATGCCGGAGATTTCTCCTACAATGAGCAGTTCTTC.

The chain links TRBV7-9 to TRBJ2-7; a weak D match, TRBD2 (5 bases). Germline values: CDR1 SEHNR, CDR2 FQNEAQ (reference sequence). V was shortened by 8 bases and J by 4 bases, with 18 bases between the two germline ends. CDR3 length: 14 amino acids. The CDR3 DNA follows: TGTGCCAGCCGAACGATAAGCGGTCGGTACGAGCAGTACTTC. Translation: CASRTISGRYEQYF. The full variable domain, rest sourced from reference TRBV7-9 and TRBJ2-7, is DTGVSQNPRHKITKRGQNVTFRCDPISEHNRLYWYRQTLGQGPEFLTYFQNEAQLEKSRLLSDRFSAERPKGSFSTLEIQRTEQGDSAMYLCASRTISGRYEQYFGPGTRLTVT.

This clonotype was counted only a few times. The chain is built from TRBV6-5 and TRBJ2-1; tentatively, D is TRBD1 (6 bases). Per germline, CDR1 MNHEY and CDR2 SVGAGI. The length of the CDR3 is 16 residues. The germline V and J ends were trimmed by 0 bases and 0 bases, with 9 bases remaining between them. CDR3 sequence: CASSYSQGSSYNEQFF. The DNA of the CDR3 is TGTGCCAGCAGTTACTCGCAGGGGAGCTCCTACAATGAGCAGTTCTTC.

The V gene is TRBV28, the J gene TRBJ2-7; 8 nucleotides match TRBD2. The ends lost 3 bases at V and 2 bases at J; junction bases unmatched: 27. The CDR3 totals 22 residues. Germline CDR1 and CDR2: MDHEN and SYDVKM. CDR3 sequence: CASSLGLHESGSSGRGPYEQYF. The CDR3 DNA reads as TGTGCCAGCAGTTTGGGGCTCCACGAGAGCGGGAGCAGCGGACGGGGCCCCTACGAGCAGTACTTC.

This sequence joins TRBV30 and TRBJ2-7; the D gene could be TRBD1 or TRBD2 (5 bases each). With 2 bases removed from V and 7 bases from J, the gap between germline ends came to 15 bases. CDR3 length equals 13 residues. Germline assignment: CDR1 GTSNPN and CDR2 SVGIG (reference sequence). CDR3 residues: CAWSPNLWGEQYF. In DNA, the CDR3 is TGTGCCTGGAGTCCTAATCTCTGGGGGGAGCAGTACTTC. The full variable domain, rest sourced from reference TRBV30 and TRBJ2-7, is SQTIHQWPATLVQPVGSPLSLECTVEGTSNPNLYWYRQAAGRGLQLLFYSVGIGQISSEVPQNLSASRPQDRQFILSSKKLLLSDSGFYLCAWSPNLWGEQYFGPGTRLTVT.

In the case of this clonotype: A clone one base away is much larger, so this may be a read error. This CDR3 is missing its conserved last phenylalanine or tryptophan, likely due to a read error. CDR3 sequence: CASSFRRDSYEQYI. CDR3 DNA: TGTGCCAGCAGTTTTCGGCGGGACTCCTACGAGCAGTACATC. The chain joins TRBV12-3 or TRBV12-4 to TRBJ2-7, with TRBD2 as a possible D gene (6 bases). The CDR3 covers 14 residues. Trimming took off 3 bases at V and 0 bases at J, with 9 bases between the two ends.

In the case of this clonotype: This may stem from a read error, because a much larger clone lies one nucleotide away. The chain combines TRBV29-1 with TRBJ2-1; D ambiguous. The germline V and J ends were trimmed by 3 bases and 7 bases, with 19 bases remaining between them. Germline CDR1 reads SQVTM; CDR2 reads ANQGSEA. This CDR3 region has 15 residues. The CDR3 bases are TGCAGCGTTGATCTTAGTAGCCAGTACTGGAATGAGCAGTTCTTC. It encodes CSVDLSSQYWNEQFF.

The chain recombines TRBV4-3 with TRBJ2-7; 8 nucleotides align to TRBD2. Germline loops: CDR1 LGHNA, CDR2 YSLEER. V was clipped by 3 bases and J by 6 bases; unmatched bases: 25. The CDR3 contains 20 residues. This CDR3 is CASSHPLPPSAGGRTLEQYF. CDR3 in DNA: TGCGCCAGCAGCCACCCTTTACCCCCTAGTGCAGGCGGGAGGACCCTCGAGCAGTACTTC.

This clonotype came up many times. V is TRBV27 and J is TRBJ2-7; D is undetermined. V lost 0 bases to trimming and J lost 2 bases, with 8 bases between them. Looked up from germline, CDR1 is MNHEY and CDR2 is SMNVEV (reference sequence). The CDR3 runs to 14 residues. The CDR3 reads CASSLSPGAYEQYF. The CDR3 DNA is TGTGCCAGCAGTTTATCTCCAGGTGCCTACGAGCAGTACTTC.

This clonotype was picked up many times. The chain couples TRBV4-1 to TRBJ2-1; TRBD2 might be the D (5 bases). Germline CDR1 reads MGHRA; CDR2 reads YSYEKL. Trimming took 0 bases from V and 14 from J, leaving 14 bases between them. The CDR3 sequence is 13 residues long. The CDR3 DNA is TGCGCCAGCAGCCAAGAGATGCCCGACGGGAAGTTCTTC. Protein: CASSQEMPDGKFF.

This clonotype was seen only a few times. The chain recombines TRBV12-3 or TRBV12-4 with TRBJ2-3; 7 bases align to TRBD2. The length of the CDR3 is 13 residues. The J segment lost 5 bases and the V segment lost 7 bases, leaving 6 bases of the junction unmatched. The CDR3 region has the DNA TGTGCCAGCACCCGGGGGGTTTTAGATACGCAGTATTTT. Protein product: CASTRGVLDTQYF.

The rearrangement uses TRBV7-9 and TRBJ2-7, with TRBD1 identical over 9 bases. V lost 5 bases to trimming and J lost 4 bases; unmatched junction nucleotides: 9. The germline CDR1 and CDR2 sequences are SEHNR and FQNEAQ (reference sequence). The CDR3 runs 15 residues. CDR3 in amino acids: CASSLGVQGAYEQYF. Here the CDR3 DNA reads TGTGCCAGCAGCCTGGGGGTACAGGGGGCGTACGAGCAGTACTTC.

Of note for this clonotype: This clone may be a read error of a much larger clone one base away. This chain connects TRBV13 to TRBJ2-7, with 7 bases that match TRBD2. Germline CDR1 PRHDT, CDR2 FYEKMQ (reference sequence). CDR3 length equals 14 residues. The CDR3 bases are TGTACCAGCAGCTTAAGCCTCGGGGGGTACGAGCAGTACTTC. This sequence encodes CTSSLSLGGYEQYF. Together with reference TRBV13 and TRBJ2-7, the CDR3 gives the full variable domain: AAGVIQSPRHLIKEKRETATLKCYPIPRHDTVYWYQQGPGQDPQFLISFYEKMQSDKGSIPDRFSAQQFSDYHSELNMSSLELGDSALYFCTSSLSLGGYEQYFGPGTRLTVT.

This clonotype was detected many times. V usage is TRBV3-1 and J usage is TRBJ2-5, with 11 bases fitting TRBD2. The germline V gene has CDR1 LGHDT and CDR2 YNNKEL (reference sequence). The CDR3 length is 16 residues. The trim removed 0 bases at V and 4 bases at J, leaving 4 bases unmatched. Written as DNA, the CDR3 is TGTGCCAGCAGCCAAGATACCCTAGCGGGAGGAGAGACCCAGTACTTC. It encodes CASSQDTLAGGETQYF.

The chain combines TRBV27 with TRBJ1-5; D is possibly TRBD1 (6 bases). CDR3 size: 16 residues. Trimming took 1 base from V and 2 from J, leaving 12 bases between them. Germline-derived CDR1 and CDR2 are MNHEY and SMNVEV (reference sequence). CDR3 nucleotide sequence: TGTGCCAGCAGTTTATTCGGACAGTACGGCAATCAGCCCCAGCATTTT. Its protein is CASSLFGQYGNQPQHF.

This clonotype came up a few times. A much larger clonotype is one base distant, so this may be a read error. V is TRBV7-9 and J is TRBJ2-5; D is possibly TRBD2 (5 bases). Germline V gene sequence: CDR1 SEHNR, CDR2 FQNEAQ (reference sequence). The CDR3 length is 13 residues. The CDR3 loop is CAGSSRTGETQYF. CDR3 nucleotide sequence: TGTGCCGGCAGCTCTCGGACTGGAGAGACCCAGTACTTC. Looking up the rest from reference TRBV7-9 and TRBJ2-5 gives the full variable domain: DTGVSQNPRHKITKRGQNVTFRCDPISEHNRLYWYRQTLGQGPEFLTYFQNEAQLEKSRLLSDRFSAERPKGSFSTLEIQRTEQGDSAMYLCAGSSRTGETQYFGPGTRLLVL.

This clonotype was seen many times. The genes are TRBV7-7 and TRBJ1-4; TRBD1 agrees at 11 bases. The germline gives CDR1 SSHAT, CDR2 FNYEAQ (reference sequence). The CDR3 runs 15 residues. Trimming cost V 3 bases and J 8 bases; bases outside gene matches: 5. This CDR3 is CASSFGTGGNEKLFF. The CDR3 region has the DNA TGTGCCAGCAGCTTCGGGACAGGGGGGAACGAAAAACTGTTTTTT.

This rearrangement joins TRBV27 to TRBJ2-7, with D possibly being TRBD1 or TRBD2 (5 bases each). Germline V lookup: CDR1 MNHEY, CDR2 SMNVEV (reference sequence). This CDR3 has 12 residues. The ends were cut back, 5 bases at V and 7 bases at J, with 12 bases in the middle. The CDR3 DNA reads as TGTGCCAGCAGTCACGGGACCGTAGAGCAGTACTTC. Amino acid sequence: CASSHGTVEQYF.

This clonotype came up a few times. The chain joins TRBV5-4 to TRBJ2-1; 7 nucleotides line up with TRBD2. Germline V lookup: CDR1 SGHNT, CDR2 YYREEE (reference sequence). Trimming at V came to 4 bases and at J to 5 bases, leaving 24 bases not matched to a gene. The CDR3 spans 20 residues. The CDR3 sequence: CASSQDGLAGKGLADNEQFF. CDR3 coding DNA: TGTGCCAGCAGCCAGGATGGCTTAGCGGGTAAAGGGTTAGCGGACAATGAGCAGTTCTTC.

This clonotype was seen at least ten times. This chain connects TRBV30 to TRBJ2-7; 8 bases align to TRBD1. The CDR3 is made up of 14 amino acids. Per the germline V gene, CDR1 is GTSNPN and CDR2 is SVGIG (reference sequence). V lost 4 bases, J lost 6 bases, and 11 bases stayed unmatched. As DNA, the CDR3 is TGTGCCTGGAACCGTCAATCAGGGGGCCCCGAGCAGTACTTC. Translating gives CAWNRQSGGPEQYF.

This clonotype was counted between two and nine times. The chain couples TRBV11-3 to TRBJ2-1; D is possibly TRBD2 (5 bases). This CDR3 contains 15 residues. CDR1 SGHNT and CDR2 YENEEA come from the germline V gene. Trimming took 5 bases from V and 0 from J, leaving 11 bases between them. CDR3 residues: CASSPDLSSYNEQFF. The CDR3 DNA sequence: TGTGCCAGCAGCCCGGACTTAAGCTCCTACAATGAGCAGTTCTTC.

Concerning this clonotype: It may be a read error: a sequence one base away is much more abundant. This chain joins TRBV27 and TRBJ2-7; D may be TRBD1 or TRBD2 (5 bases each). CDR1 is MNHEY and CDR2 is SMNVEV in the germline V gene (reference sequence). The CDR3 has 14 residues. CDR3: CVSSSGTRFDEQYF. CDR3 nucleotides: TGTGTCAGCAGTTCCGGGACCCGATTCGACGAGCAGTACTTC.

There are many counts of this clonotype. This CDR3 reads CASSQDQEYTGELFF. The CDR3 DNA reads TGCGCCAGCAGCCAAGATCAGGAGTACACCGGGGAGCTGTTTTTT. The J gene is TRBJ2-2, the V gene TRBV4-3, with unresolved D. This CDR3 region has 15 residues. Trimming pared 0 bases from V and 3 bases from J, leaving 8 bases between. CDR1 is LGHNA and CDR2 is YSLEER in the germline V gene.

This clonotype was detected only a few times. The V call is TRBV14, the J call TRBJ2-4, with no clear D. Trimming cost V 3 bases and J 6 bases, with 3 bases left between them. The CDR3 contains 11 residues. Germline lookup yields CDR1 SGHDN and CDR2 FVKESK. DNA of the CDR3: TGTGCCAGCAGCCACGGAAACATTCAGTACTTC. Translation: CASSHGNIQYF. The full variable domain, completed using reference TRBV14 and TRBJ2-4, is EAGVTQFPSHSVIEKGQTVTLRCDPISGHDNLYWYRRVMGKEIKFLLHFVKESKQDESGMPNNRFLAERTGGTYSTLKVQPAELEDSGVYFCASSHGNIQYFGAGTRLSVL.

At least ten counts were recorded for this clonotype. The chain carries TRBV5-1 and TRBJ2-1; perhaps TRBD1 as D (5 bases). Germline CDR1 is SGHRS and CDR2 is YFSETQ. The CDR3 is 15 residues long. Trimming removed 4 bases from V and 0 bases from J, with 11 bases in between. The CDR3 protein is CASSPDTSSYNEQFF. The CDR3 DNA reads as TGCGCCAGCAGCCCGGACACGAGCTCCTACAATGAGCAGTTCTTC.

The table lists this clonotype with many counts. CDR3 in DNA: TGTGCCAGCAGTGCGACATTACAAGAGACCCAGTACTTC. As protein: CASSATLQETQYF. This sequence joins TRBV9 and TRBJ2-5, with D hard to call. The CDR3 is 13 residues long. Trimming pared 5 bases from V and 2 bases from J, leaving 10 bases between. From germline, CDR1 is SGDLS and CDR2 YYNGEE.